This TCR beta chain was sequenced in a study of blood T cell repertoires in COVID-19. Turning to the study itself: The United States, Italy and Spain provided the acute and convalescent COVID-19 samples.

Authors' methods: Estimation of nucleated cell counts was performed using reference gene primer amplification. Some clones are missing from TCRdb's copy, which holds only in-frame ones; the method was immunoSEQ multiplex PCR. Clonal size and the V and J genes are those of that table, whereas D and trimming came from the DNA. This sample carries about 210,000 clones, around four fifths of them seen once, and the ten largest clones take around 8.7%. The ends lost 2 bases at V and 0 bases at J; junction bases unmatched: 5. The CDR3 is 16 amino acids. Looked up from germline, CDR1 is SGDLS and CDR2 is YYNGEE.

The J gene is TRBJ1-3, the V gene TRBV9; 7 positions match TRBD1. Material for sequencing was peripheral blood. This clonotype was sampled from a woman between 45 and 65 years old with acute or convalescent COVID-19. Here the CDR3 DNA reads TGTGCCAGCAGCGTCCCCGACAGGGCCTCTGGAAACACCATATATTTT. Amino acids: CASSVPDRASGNTIYF.